Below are 7 T cell receptor beta chains sequenced from a single sample in a study of blood T cell repertoires in COVID-19. TCRdb's copy holds only in-frame clones and misses some; the assay was immunoSEQ multiplex PCR. Of 380,000 or so clones in the sample, 88% were seen once. Sample: PBMCs or T cells enriched from blood (not recorded which). These receptors were obtained from a woman between 40 and 55 years old with acute COVID-19.

The gene calls are TRBV6-5 and TRBJ1-2; D is possibly TRBD1 (5 bases). The germline V gene encodes CDR1 MNHEY and CDR2 SVGAGI. The ends were cut back, 2 bases at V and 4 bases at J, with 14 bases in the middle. The CDR3 runs 15 residues. CDR3: CASSYAAQGVYGYTF. The CDR3 nucleotides read TGTGCCAGCAGTTACGCCGCCCAGGGTGTCTATGGCTACACCTTC.

The V gene is TRBV19, the J gene TRBJ2-3; 11 positions agree with TRBD2. The CDR3 is 16 residues long. Germline CDR1 reads LNHDA; CDR2 reads SQIVND (reference sequence). V lost 4 bases to trimming and J lost 2 bases; unmatched junction nucleotides: 5. Here the CDR3 DNA reads TGTGCCAGTAGTAGCGGGACTAGCGGCCCCACAGATACGCAGTATTTT. Translating gives CASSSGTSGPTDTQYF.

The chain employs TRBV5-5 and TRBJ1-2; 9 bases align to TRBD1. CDR3 size: 15 residues. Looked up from germline, CDR1 is SGHKS and CDR2 is YYEKEE (reference sequence). Germline trimming cut 3 bases from V and 5 bases from J; bases unmatched to any gene: 8. Here the CDR3 reads CASSSYPGTGYGYTF. CDR3 coding DNA: TGTGCCAGCAGCTCATATCCCGGGACAGGGTATGGCTACACCTTC.

This clone was observed once. This sequence joins TRBV5-1 and TRBJ1-1; D is undetermined. Germline lookup yields CDR1 SGHRS and CDR2 YFSETQ. There are 15 residues in the CDR3. V was trimmed by 4 bases and J by 0 bases, leaving 13 bases between them. In nucleotides, the CDR3 is TGCGCCAGCAGCCTCCAACACCCCGTGAACACTGAAGCTTTCTTT. Residues: CASSLQHPVNTEAFF.

The chain uses TRBV7-8 and TRBJ2-1; the D is unclear. This CDR3 comprises 11 residues. V lost 5 bases to trimming and J lost 10 bases, with 9 bases between them. CDR1 SGHVS and CDR2 FQNEAQ come from the germline V gene. The CDR3 DNA sequence: TGTGCCAGCAGCCCAAGCGCAGAGCAGTTCTTC. This sequence encodes CASSPSAEQFF.

The genes are TRBV6-6 and TRBJ1-1; D is ambiguous. Germline V gene lookup returns CDR1 MNHNY and CDR2 SVGAGI (reference sequence). The CDR3 loop spans 12 amino acids. V lost 2 bases to trimming and J lost 11 bases, with 12 bases between them. The CDR3 protein is CASSYAEEPAFF. As DNA, the CDR3 is TGTGCCAGCAGTTACGCGGAAGAACCGGCTTTCTTT.

This chain joins TRBV2 and TRBJ1-1, with a weak D call TRBD1 (6 bases). Germline-derived CDR1 and CDR2 are SNHLY and FYNNEI. This CDR3 comprises 12 residues. Trimming stripped 8 bases from V and 7 bases from J, with 14 bases between. CDR3 protein: CASLGGGNEAFF. In nucleotides, the CDR3 is TGTGCCAGCCTAGGGGGGGGGAATGAAGCTTTCTTT.